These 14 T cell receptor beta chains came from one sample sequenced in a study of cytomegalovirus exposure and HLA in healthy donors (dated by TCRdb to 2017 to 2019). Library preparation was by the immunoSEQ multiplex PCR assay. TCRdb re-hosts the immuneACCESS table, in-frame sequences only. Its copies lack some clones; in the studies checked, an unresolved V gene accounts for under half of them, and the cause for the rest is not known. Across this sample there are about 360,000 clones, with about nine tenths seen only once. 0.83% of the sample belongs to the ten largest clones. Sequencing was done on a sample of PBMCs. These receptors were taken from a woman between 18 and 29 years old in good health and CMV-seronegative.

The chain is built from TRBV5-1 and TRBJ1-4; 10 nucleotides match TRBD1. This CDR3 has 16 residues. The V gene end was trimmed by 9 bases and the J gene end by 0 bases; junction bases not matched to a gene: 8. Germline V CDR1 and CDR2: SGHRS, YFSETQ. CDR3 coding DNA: TGCGCCACACGTCCCGGGACAGGGGCAACTAATGAAAAACTGTTTTTT. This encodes CATRPGTGATNEKLFF.

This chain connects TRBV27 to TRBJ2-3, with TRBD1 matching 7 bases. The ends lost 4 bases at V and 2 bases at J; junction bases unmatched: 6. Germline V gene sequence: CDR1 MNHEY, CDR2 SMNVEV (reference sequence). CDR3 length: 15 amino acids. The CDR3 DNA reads TGTGCCAGCAGTTACGGTGACAGGGACACAGATACGCAGTATTTT. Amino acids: CASSYGDRDTDTQYF.

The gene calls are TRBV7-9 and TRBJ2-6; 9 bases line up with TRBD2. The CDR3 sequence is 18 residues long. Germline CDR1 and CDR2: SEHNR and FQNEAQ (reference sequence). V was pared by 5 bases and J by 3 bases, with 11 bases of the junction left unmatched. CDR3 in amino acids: CASSRSEREAYGANVLTF. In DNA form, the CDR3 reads TGTGCCAGCAGCCGCTCGGAGCGGGAGGCCTATGGGGCCAACGTCCTGACTTTC.

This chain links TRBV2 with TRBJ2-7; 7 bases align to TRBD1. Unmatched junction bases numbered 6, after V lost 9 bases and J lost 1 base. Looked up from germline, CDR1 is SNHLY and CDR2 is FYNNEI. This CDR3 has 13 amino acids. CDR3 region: CASKGQRSYEQYF. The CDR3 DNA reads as TGTGCCAGTAAGGGACAGAGATCCTACGAGCAGTACTTC.

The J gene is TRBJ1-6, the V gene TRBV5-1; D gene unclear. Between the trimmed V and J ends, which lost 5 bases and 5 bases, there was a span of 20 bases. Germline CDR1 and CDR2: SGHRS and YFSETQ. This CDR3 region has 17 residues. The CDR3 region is CASRPEAVLPDNSPLHF. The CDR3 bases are TGCGCCAGCAGGCCCGAGGCGGTCCTTCCCGATAATTCACCCCTCCACTTT.

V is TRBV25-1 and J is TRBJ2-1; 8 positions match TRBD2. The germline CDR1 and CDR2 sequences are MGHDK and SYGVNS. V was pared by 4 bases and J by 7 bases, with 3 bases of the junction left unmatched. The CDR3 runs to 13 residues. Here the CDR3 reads CASSGSGGNEQFF. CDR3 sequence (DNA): TGTGCCAGCAGTGGATCGGGGGGGAATGAGCAGTTCTTC.

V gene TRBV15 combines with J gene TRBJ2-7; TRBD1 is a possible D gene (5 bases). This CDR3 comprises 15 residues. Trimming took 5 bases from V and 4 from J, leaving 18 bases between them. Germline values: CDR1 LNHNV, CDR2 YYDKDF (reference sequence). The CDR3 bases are TGTGCCACCAGCGAAACCAGGGTCCCCCAATACGAGCAGTACTTC. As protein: CATSETRVPQYEQYF. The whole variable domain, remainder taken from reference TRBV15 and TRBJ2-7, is DAMVIQNPRYQVTQFGKPVTLSCSQTLNHNVMYWYQQKSSQAPKLLFHYYDKDFNNEADTPDNFQSRRPNTSFCFLDIRSPGLGDTAMYLCATSETRVPQYEQYFGPGTRLTVT.

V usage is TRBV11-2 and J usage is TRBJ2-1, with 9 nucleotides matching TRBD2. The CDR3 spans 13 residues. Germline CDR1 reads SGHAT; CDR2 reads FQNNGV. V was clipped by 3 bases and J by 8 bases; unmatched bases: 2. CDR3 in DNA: TGTGCCAGCAGCTTGGGCGGGAGGGATGAGCAGTTCTTC. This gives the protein CASSLGGRDEQFF.

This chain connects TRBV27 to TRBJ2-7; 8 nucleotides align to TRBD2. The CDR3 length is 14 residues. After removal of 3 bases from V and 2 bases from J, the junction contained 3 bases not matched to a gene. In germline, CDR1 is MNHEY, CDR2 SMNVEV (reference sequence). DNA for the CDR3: TGTGCCAGCAGTTTGGGCGGGAGGCCCTACGAGCAGTACTTC. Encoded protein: CASSLGGRPYEQYF.

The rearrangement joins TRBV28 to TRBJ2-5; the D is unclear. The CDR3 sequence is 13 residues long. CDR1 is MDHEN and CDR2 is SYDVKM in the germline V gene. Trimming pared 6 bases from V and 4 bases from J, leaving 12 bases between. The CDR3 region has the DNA TGTGCCAGCAGCTTCGATCCTATAGAGACCCAGTACTTC. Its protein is CASSFDPIETQYF.

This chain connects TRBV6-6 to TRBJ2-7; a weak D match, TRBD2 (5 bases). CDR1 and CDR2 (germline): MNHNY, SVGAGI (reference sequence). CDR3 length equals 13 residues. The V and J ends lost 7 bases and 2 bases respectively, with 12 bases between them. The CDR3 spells CASKSGLTYEQYF. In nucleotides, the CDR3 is TGTGCCAGCAAGTCGGGGTTAACCTACGAGCAGTACTTC.

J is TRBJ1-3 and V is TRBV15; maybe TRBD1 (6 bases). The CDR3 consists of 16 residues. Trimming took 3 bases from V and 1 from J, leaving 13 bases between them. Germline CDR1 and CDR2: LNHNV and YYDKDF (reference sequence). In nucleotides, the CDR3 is TGTGCCACCAGCAGTTACAGGGAAAGATCTGGAAACACCATATATTTT. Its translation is CATSSYRERSGNTIYF.

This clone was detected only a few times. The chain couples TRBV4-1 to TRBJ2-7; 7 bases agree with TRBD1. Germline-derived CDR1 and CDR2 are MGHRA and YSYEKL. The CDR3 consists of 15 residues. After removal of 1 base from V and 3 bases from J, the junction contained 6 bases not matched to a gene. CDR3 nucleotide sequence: TGCGCCAGCAGCCAAGCGGGGCAGGGGGTCTACGAGCAGTACTTC. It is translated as CASSQAGQGVYEQYF.

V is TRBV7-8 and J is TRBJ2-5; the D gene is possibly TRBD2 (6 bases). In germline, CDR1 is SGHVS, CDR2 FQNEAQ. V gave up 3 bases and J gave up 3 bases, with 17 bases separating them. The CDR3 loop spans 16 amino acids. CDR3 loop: CASSFLWSREEETQYF. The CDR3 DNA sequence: TGTGCCAGCAGCTTCCTCTGGAGCAGGGAGGAAGAGACCCAGTACTTC.